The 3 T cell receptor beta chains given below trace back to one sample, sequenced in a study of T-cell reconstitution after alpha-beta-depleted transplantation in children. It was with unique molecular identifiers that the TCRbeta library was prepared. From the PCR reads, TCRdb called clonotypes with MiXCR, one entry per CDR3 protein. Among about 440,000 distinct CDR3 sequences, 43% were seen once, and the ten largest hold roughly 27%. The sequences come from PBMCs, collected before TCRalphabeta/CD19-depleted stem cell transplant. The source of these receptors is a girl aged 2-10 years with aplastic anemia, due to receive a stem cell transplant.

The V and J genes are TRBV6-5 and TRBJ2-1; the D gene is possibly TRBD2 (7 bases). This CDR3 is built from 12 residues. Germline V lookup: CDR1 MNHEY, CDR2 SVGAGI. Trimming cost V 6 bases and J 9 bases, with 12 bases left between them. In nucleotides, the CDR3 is TGTGCCAGCAGGAACAGGGAGGGTGAGCAGTTCTTC. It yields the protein CASRNREGEQFF.

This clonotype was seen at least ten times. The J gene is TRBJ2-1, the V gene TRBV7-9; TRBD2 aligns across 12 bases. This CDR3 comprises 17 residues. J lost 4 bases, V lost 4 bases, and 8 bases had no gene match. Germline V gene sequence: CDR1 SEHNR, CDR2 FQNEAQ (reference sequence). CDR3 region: CASSSRLAGAMYNEQFF. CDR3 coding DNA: TGTGCCAGCAGCTCACGACTAGCGGGAGCTATGTACAATGAGCAGTTCTTC.

The CDR3 DNA is TGTGCCAGCAGCTTAGTAAGCGGACAGGGTAATGGTGAGCAGTTCTTC. It encodes CASSLVSGQGNGEQFF. The chain couples TRBV7-6 to TRBJ2-1; 8 bases fit TRBD1. From germline, CDR1 is SGHVS and CDR2 FNYEAQ. V dropped 1 base and J dropped 9; count of bases not matched to a gene: 11. This CDR3 is 16 amino acids long.